This entry features one T cell receptor (beta chain) sequence. The target antigen is unknown. The V gene lost 4 bases and the J gene lost 6 bases, with 12 bases spanning the gap. The germline gives CDR1 MNHNY, CDR2 SVGAGI (reference sequence). CDR3 length: 13 residues. Cells sorted by CD45RO/CCR7/CD25/CD127/CD95/CD27 comprised CD4+ naive, central memory, regulatory and stem cell-like memory cells. Since all of the isolated RNA was reverse transcribed, expressed TCRB transcripts were what got sequenced. Some 4 million reads on average were seen across naive, central memory and regulatory T cell samples. The method was immunoSEQ multiplex PCR; TCRdb's version includes in-frame clones alone and lacks a portion of them. The sample carries roughly 340,000 clones, around an eighth recorded once. The source of the sample is a study of beta chain features in type 1 diabetes. The study, taken as a whole, reports: Researchers report that Type 1 diabetes patients had moderately but significantly shorter TCRB CDR3s across all four CD4+ subsets.

This rearrangement joins TRBV6-6 to TRBJ1-2; tentative D call: TRBD1 (5 bases). Sequences were obtained from naive CD4+ T cells from blood. The clonotype was recovered from a woman between 18 and 29 years old with type 1 diabetes. The CDR3, as DNA: TGTGCCAGCAGTTCAGGGCAAGCAGATGGCTACACCTTC. Residues: CASSSGQADGYTF.